Sequencing of this T cell receptor (beta chain) was carried out in a study of monozygotic twins with inflammatory bowel disease. Study results and caveats: The data gave no support to a single strong IBD-associated signal or clonotype.

TCRdb reanalyzed the 5' RACE reads, giving one entry per CDR3 protein sequence and no DNA. The repertoire table contains about 380,000 distinct CDR3 sequences. On this clonotype itself: The antigen remains unidentified.

Germline V gene lookup returns CDR1 SQVTM and CDR2 ANQGSEA. The CDR3 consists of 13 residues. This clonotype was sampled from a human donor with ulcerative colitis or Crohn's disease, or a healthy co-twin of an affected twin (not recorded which). Source material: blood. The rearrangement uses TRBV29-1 and TRBJ2-7; absent DNA, TCRdb's TRBD2 call cannot be checked. The CDR3 sequence is CSVDGGGGYEQYF.